The 26 T cell receptor beta chains reported below all come from one sample, sequenced in a study of blood T cell repertoires in COVID-19. TCRdb's copy holds only in-frame clones and misses some; the assay was immunoSEQ multiplex PCR. The profile shows tens of thousands of clones, around nine tenths of them singletons. Sequenced: peripheral blood. The receptors stem from a man aged 50-60 years with acute or convalescent COVID-19.

The chain carries TRBV24-1 and TRBJ2-5, with a weak D call TRBD1 (5 bases). The germline V and J ends were trimmed by 4 bases and 1 base, with 12 bases remaining between them. The CDR3 runs 15 residues. From germline, CDR1 is KGHDR and CDR2 SFDVKD. DNA of the CDR3: TGTGCCACCAGTGACATCGACAGTTTCCAAGAGACCCAGTACTTC. This codes for CATSDIDSFQETQYF.

The chain combines TRBV6-5 with TRBJ1-2; D possibly corresponds to TRBD1 (5 bases). V shed 5 bases and J shed 8 bases, with 15 bases lying between them. CDR1 MNHEY and CDR2 SVGAGI come from the germline V gene. The CDR3 consists of 13 residues. The CDR3: CASSRDGREGYTF. The CDR3, as DNA: TGTGCCAGCAGTCGGGACGGCCGGGAGGGCTACACCTTC.

The CDR3 region is CASSGRGQNIQYF. The CDR3 bases are TGTGCCAGTAGTGGCAGGGGCCAAAACATTCAGTACTTC. The chain couples TRBV19 to TRBJ2-4; D is perhaps TRBD1 (6 bases). V dropped 5 bases and J dropped 5 bases, with 10 bases sitting between them. This CDR3 region has 13 residues. Germline V lookup: CDR1 LNHDA, CDR2 SQIVND (reference sequence).

This chain joins TRBV12-3 or TRBV12-4 and TRBJ1-2; D uncertain. The CDR3 length is 13 residues. V was shortened by 1 base and J by 8 bases, with 11 bases between the two germline ends. CDR3 sequence: CASSLGAAGGYTF. CDR3 bases: TGTGCCAGCAGTTTAGGAGCGGCTGGGGGCTACACCTTC.

This rearrangement joins TRBV24-1 to TRBJ1-2; D call uncertain. Germline V lookup: CDR1 KGHDR, CDR2 SFDVKD. This CDR3 is built from 16 residues. The V end lost 5 bases, the J end lost 3 bases, and 18 bases lay between the germline ends. The CDR3 loop is CATSGPSGGMDYGYTF. The CDR3 DNA reads as TGTGCCACCAGTGGGCCCTCCGGAGGGATGGACTATGGCTACACCTTC.

The chain carries TRBV4-1 and TRBJ2-5, with 13 bases that match TRBD2. V dropped 0 bases and J dropped 5; count of bases not matched to a gene: 3. Germline CDR1 reads MGHRA; CDR2 reads YSYEKL. The CDR3 contains 16 residues. CDR3 loop: CASSQELAGGRETQYF. CDR3 bases: TGCGCCAGCAGCCAAGAACTAGCGGGAGGGCGGGAGACCCAGTACTTC.

The chain links TRBV10-1 to TRBJ2-3; TRBD1 aligns across 9 bases. The V gene end was trimmed by 9 bases and the J gene end by 2 bases; junction bases not matched to a gene: 6. The CDR3 has 14 amino acids. Germline V CDR1 and CDR2: WNHNN, SYGVQD (reference sequence). The CDR3 reads CARVGQGHTDTQYF. In DNA, the CDR3 is TGCGCCAGGGTAGGACAGGGGCACACAGATACGCAGTATTTT.

This clone has just one count. The J gene is TRBJ1-1, the V gene TRBV18, with D unclear. The CDR3 sequence is 13 residues long. The germline CDR1 and CDR2 sequences are KGHSH and LQKENI. The V and J ends lost 2 bases and 8 bases respectively, with 12 bases between them. The CDR3 nucleotides read TGTGCCAGCTCACCATTGAGCAACCCCGAAGCTTTCTTT. Protein: CASSPLSNPEAFF. Complete variable domain (other parts from reference TRBV18 and TRBJ1-1): NAGVMQNPRHLVRRRGQEARLRCSPMKGHSHVYWYRQLPEEGLKFMVYLQKENIIDESGMPKERFSAEFPKEGPSILRIQQVVRGDSAAYFCASSPLSNPEAFFGQGTRLTVV.

The rearrangement links TRBV9 to TRBJ2-1; a weak D match, TRBD2 (5 bases). The ends were cut back, 0 bases at V and 2 bases at J, with 9 bases in the middle. This CDR3 region has 15 residues. Germline V gene data show CDR1 as SGDLS and CDR2 as YYNGEE. The DNA of the CDR3 is TGTGCCAGCAGCGTAGGGACTCCAGCCTACAATGAGCAGTTCTTC. It is translated as CASSVGTPAYNEQFF.

The J gene is TRBJ2-2, the V gene TRBV9; 10 nucleotides agree with TRBD2. The CDR3 has 14 residues. From germline, CDR1 is SGDLS and CDR2 YYNGEE. J gave up 6 bases and V 3 bases, and 2 bases lay outside the gene matches. CDR3 protein: CASSASGRAGELFF. Written as DNA, the CDR3 is TGTGCCAGCAGCGCGAGCGGGAGGGCCGGGGAGCTGTTTTTT.

The chain links TRBV27 to TRBJ1-2; the match to TRBD1 covers 9 bases. V trimming: 5 bases; J trimming: 5 bases; junction bases outside the gene matches: 9. Germline V gives CDR1 MNHEY, CDR2 SMNVEV (reference sequence). The CDR3 is 15 residues long. CDR3 in DNA: TGTGCCAGCAGTCCGACAGGGGGGAACTTATATGGCTACACCTTC. Protein: CASSPTGGNLYGYTF.

This chain uses TRBV19 with TRBJ2-1; D remains ambiguous. The CDR3 consists of 13 residues. V gave up 3 bases and J gave up 5 bases, with 8 bases separating them. Germline V gene sequence: CDR1 LNHDA, CDR2 SQIVND (reference sequence). CDR3 sequence (DNA): TGTGCCAGTAGTATTGAGACTCACAATGAGCAGTTCTTC. It translates to CASSIETHNEQFF.

V and J are TRBV27 and TRBJ1-1; D call uncertain. Germline assignment: CDR1 MNHEY and CDR2 SMNVEV (reference sequence). The CDR3 contains 12 residues. Trimming shortened V by 8 bases and J by 7 bases, and 14 bases separated the two germline ends. The CDR3 sequence: CASGIRGNEAFF. Written as DNA, the CDR3 is TGTGCCAGCGGTATCCGGGGTAATGAAGCTTTCTTT.

The chain couples TRBV5-1 to TRBJ2-3, with D maybe TRBD2 (5 bases). CDR1 is SGHRS, CDR2 YFSETQ, per germline. Trimming took 0 bases from V and 5 from J, leaving 10 bases between them. The CDR3 has 14 residues. CDR3 in amino acids: CASSLGGLGDTQYF. The CDR3, as DNA: TGCGCCAGCAGCTTGGGAGGGTTGGGAGATACGCAGTATTTT.

The V gene is TRBV7-3, the J gene TRBJ1-1; D uncertain. Per germline, CDR1 SGHTA and CDR2 FQGTGA. V dropped 5 bases and J dropped 10 bases, with 17 bases sitting between them. This CDR3 comprises 13 residues. The CDR3 nucleotides are TGTGCCAGCAGCCCCTATAACGGGGAGGGAGCTTTCTTT. Translation gives CASSPYNGEGAFF.

This chain links TRBV3-1 (or the pseudogene TRBV3-2) with TRBJ2-1; a weak D match, TRBD2 (5 bases). Germline V gives CDR1 LGHDT, CDR2 YNNKEL (reference sequence). Trimming took off 1 base at V and 12 bases at J, with 16 bases between the two ends. The CDR3 totals 14 residues. The CDR3 region has the DNA TGTGCCAGCAGCCAAGGAGGGCAGTACCGTGGGCAGTTCTTC. Protein sequence: CASSQGGQYRGQFF.

The genes are TRBV29-1 and TRBJ1-2; D might be TRBD1 (6 bases). The ends were cut back, 2 bases at V and 3 bases at J, with 16 bases in the middle. The CDR3 is made up of 15 amino acids. Germline V CDR1 and CDR2: SQVTM, ANQGSEA. The CDR3, as DNA: TGCAGCGTTGAACAAAAAGGGGGATTCGACTATGGCTACACCTTC. It specifies CSVEQKGGFDYGYTF. Filled out from reference TRBV29-1 and TRBJ1-2, the complete variable domain reads SAVISQKPSRDICQRGTSLTIQCQVDSQVTMMFWYRQQPGQSLTLIATANQGSEATYESGFVIDKFPISRPNLTFSTLTVSNMSPEDSSIYLCSVEQKGGFDYGYTFGSGTRLTVV.

The chain joins TRBV3-1 (or the pseudogene TRBV3-2) to TRBJ1-4, with D tentatively TRBD1 (6 bases). The V gene lost 2 bases and the J gene lost 8 bases, with 15 bases spanning the gap. The CDR3 is made up of 15 amino acids. Germline V gene data show CDR1 as LGHDT and CDR2 as YNNKEL (reference sequence). Here the CDR3 DNA reads TGTGCCAGCAGCCAATACTTCAGGGGATACGAAAAACTGTTTTTT. This gives the protein CASSQYFRGYEKLFF.

The V and J genes are TRBV21-1 and TRBJ2-7; the D call in the table, TRBD1, was not verified against the DNA. TRBV21-1 has pseudogene status. The CDR3 consists of 15 residues. This CDR3 reads CASSKGEGVSYEQYV. CDR3 nucleotides: TGTGCCAGCAGCAAAGGAGAAGGGGTTTCCTACGAGCAGTACGTC.

The chain uses TRBV5-6 and TRBJ1-2, with D maybe TRBD1 (6 bases). From germline, CDR1 is SGHDT and CDR2 YYEEEE. V lost 4 bases to trimming and J lost 4 bases, with 8 bases between them. The CDR3 runs 12 residues. In DNA form, the CDR3 reads TGTGCCAGCAGCCTGGACAGCTATGGCTACACCTTC. This translates into CASSLDSYGYTF.

The CDR3 region is CASSSMTGDNQPQHF. CDR3 coding DNA: TGTGCCAGCAGCTCGATGACAGGGGATAATCAGCCCCAGCATTTT. The chain couples TRBV11-2 to TRBJ1-5; 8 bases agree with TRBD1. V lost 4 bases to trimming and J lost 4 bases; unmatched junction nucleotides: 6. There are 15 residues in the CDR3. Germline CDR1 is SGHAT and CDR2 is FQNNGV. Looking up the rest from reference TRBV11-2 and TRBJ1-5 gives the full variable domain: EAGVAQSPRYKIIEKRQSVAFWCNPISGHATLYWYQQILGQGPKLLIQFQNNGVVDDSQLPKDRFSAERLKGVDSTLKIQPAKLEDSAVYLCASSSMTGDNQPQHFGDGTRLSIL.

The CDR3, as DNA: TGTGCCAGCGTGGGGGACTCAAAAAACATTCAGTACTTC. This encodes CASVGDSKNIQYF. This rearrangement joins TRBV2 to TRBJ2-4; D is perhaps TRBD2 (6 bases). This CDR3 region has 13 residues. Germline lookup yields CDR1 SNHLY and CDR2 FYNNEI. V shed 8 bases and J shed 4 bases, with 12 bases lying between them. Looking up the rest from reference TRBV2 and TRBJ2-4 gives the full variable domain: EPEVTQTPSHQVTQMGQEVILRCVPISNHLYFYWYRQILGQKVEFLVSFYNNEISEKSEIFDDQFSVERPDGSNFTLKIRSTKLEDSAMYFCASVGDSKNIQYFGAGTRLSVL.

Turning to this clone: Other DNA sequences within the sample encode an identical CDR3. V is TRBV2 and J is TRBJ1-2, with a possible D match to TRBD1 (5 bases). From germline, CDR1 is SNHLY and CDR2 FYNNEI. The CDR3 runs 14 residues. V dropped 2 bases and J dropped 3 bases, with 10 bases sitting between them. In nucleotides, the CDR3 is TGTGCCAGCAGTGAATTAGGGGCGGACTATGGCTACACCTTC. Translating it yields CASSELGADYGYTF.

This clone has only one observation. The J gene is TRBJ2-1, the V gene TRBV7-6; D call uncertain. CDR3 length: 16 amino acids. Germline assignment: CDR1 SGHVS and CDR2 FNYEAQ. Trimming took 0 bases from V and 3 from J, leaving 12 bases between them. The CDR3 region has the DNA TGTGCCAGCAGCTTAGCCCCCGTAAGCCTCTACAATGAGCAGTTCTTC. Protein: CASSLAPVSLYNEQFF.

The CDR3 loop is CASSDQTVFDLHF. CDR3 coding DNA: TGTGCCAGCAGTGACCAGACAGTTTTCGACCTCCACTTT. This chain joins TRBV6-4 and TRBJ1-6, with D possibly matching TRBD1 (5 bases). CDR3 size: 13 residues. With 2 bases removed from V and 15 bases from J, the gap between germline ends came to 14 bases. From germline, CDR1 is MRHNA and CDR2 SNTAGT.

This clone was recorded once. V usage is TRBV19 and J usage is TRBJ2-7; TRBD1 agrees at 10 bases. CDR3 length: 14 residues. J gave up 4 bases and V 4 bases, and 4 bases lay outside the gene matches. The germline gives CDR1 LNHDA, CDR2 SQIVND (reference sequence). DNA of the CDR3: TGTGCCAGTAGTACGGGACAGGGGATATACGAGCAGTACGTC. Translated: CASSTGQGIYEQYV.